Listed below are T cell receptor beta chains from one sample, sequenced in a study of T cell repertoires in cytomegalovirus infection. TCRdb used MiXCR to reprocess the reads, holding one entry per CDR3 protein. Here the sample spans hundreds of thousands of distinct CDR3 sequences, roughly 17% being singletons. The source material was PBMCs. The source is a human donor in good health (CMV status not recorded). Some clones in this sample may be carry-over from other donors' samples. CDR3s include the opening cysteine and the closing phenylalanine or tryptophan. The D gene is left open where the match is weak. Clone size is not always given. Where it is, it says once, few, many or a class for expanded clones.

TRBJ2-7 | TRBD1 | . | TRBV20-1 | TGCAGTGCTCTTACCGGGACAGACTGGGGGCAGTACTTC | CSALTGTDWGQYF
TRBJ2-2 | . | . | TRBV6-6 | TGTGCCACCAGGAAAGTCACCGGGGAGCTGTTTTTT | CATRKVTGELFF
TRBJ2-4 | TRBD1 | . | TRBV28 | TGTGCCAGCAGTAGACAGGGTTTGGCCAAAAACATTCAGTACTTC | CASSRQGLAKNIQYF
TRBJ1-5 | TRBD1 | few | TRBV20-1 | TGCAGTGCAGTCGGACAGGGCAATCAGCCCCAGCATTTT | CSAVGQGNQPQHF
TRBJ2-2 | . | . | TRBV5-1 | TGCGCCAGCAGCTCCCTGGACATCTACACCGGGGAGCTGTTTTTT | CASSSLDIYTGELFF
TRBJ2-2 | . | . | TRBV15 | TGTGCCACCAGCAGTCCGACAGGTCTTCACACCGGGGAGCTGTTTTTT | CATSSPTGLHTGELFF
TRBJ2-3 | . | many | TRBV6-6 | TGTGCCAGCAGTTACTCGGGGGTGGCAGATACGCAGTATTTT | CASSYSGVADTQYF
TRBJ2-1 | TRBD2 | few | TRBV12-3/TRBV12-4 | TGTGCCAGCAGCTTAGCGGGGGCCTTTCTTAATGAGCAGTTCTTC | CASSLAGAFLNEQFF
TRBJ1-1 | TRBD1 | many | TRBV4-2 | TGTGCCAGCAGCCAAGAGGCTACAGGGGGCTTGACTGAAGCTTTCTTT | CASSQEATGGLTEAFF
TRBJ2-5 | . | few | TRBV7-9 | TGTGCCAGCACCCCCCGGGACCAAGAGACCCAGTACTTC | CASTPRDQETQYF
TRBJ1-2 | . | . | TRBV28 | TGTGCCAGCAGGTCCGGGACGGATTATGGCTACACCTTC | CASRSGTDYGYTF
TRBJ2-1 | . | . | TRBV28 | TGTGCCAGCAGTTGGAACAATGAGCAGTTCTTC | CASSWNNEQFF
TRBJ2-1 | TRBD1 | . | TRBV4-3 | TGCGCCAGCAGCCAAAAAACTGTCCAGGGGGCTCCCTCCAATGAGCAGTTCTTC | CASSQKTVQGAPSNEQFF
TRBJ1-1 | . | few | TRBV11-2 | TGTGCCAGCAGCATCAACAGGGAATCTTACACTGAAGCTTTCTTT | CASSINRESYTEAFF
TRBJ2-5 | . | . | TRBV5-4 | TGTGCCAGCAGCTTGGCAGGAGAGGGAGAGACCCAGTACTTC | CASSLAGEGETQYF
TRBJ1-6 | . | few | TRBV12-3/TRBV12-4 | TGTGCCAGCACCTCAACCAGGGTAGTGACCTATAATTCACCCCTCCACTTT | CASTSTRVVTYNSPLHF
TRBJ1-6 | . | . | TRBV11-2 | TGTGCCAGCAGCTTAGTCCGGACAGATCCTCATTCACCCCTCCACTTT | CASSLVRTDPHSPLHF
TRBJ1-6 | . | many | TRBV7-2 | TGTGCCAGCAGGTCTGACAGTGGAGATAATTCACCCCTCCACTTT | CASRSDSGDNSPLHF
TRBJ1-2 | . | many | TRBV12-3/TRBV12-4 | TGTGCCAGCAGTTTAGTTTTAGGGGGCTACACCTTC | CASSLVLGGYTF
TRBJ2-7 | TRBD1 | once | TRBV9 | TGTGCCAGCAGCGTAGGTCGGACAGGGACGGTAAACGAGCAGTACTTC | CASSVGRTGTVNEQYF
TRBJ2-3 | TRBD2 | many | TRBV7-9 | TGTGCCAGCAGCCCCCGGGAGGAGCGCACAGATACGCAGTATTTT | CASSPREERTDTQYF
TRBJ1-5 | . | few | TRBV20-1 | TGCAGTGCTAGAGCCCCCTTCGGTCGTGGAGGAGAGGCTTTAGGTCAGCCCCAGCATTTT | CSARAPFGRGGEALGQPQHF
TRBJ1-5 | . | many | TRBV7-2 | TGTGCCACCCGGGGGCAGGCCGCGGAGCCCCAGCATTTT | CATRGQAAEPQHF
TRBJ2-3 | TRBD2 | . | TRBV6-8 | TGTGCCAGCAGTTACTCGAGTTGGCCCAGCGGGGGGGGGGATACGCAGTATTTT | CASSYSSWPSGGGDTQYF
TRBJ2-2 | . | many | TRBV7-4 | TGTGCCAGCAGCTCAAAAACCGGGGAGCTGTTTTTT | CASSSKTGELFF
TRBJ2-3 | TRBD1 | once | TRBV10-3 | TGTGTCATCAGGAACCCGGGACAGGGCCACACAGATACGCAGTATTTT | CVIRNPGQGHTDTQYF
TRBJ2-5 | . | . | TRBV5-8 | TGTGCCAGCAGCCCGCGGGCCCGGCAAGAGACCCAGTACTTC | CASSPRARQETQYF
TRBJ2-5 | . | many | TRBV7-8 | TGTGCCAGCAGCCCACAAAGGGTAATCGTTTCGGTGGAGACCCAGTACTTC | CASSPQRVIVSVETQYF
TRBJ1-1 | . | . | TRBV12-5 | TGTGCTAGTGGTTTGGTCGGCAGCGGGAACACTGAAGCTTTCTTT | CASGLVGSGNTEAFF
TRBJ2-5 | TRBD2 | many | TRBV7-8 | TGTGCCAGCAGCTCTAGGGGACTAGCGGGGGGGGGAGAGACCCAGTACTTC | CASSSRGLAGGGETQYF
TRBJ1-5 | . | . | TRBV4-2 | TGTGCCAGCAGCCGTTACAAATATAGCAATCAGCCCCAGCATTTT | CASSRYKYSNQPQHF
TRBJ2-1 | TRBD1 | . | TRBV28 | TGTGCCAGCAGTTCGACAGGGTCTTACAATGAGCAGTTCTTC | CASSSTGSYNEQFF
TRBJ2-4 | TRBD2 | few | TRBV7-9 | TGTGCCAGCACCCCGGGGGAGGGGCTTGTTGCCAAAAACATTCAGTACTTC | CASTPGEGLVAKNIQYF
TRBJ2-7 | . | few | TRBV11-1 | TGTGCCAGCAGCTTAGGGACGGCGGGGGAGCAGTACTTC | CASSLGTAGEQYF
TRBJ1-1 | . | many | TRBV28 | TGTGCCAGCAGGTACAGGGTTTCCACTGAAGCTTTCTTT | CASRYRVSTEAFF
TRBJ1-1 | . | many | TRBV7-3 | TGTGCCAGCAGCTCCTCCACGGGAGGGGGTGCTTTCTTT | CASSSSTGGGAFF
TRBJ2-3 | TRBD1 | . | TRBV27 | TGTGCCAGCAGTTTATTCCTCGACAGGGGATCGAGTTATACGCAGTATTTT | CASSLFLDRGSSYTQYF
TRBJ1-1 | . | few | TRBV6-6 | TGTGCCAGCAGTGTTAGTCCCTCTGGGACGTCAGAAGCTTTCTTT | CASSVSPSGTSEAFF
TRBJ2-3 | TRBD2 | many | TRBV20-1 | TGCAGTGCTCCACCGACTAGCGCTTGGACGGGTACGCAGTATTTT | CSAPPTSAWTGTQYF
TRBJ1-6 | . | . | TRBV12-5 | TGTGCTAGTGGATTACCGGGACATAATTCACCCCTCCACTTT | CASGLPGHNSPLHF
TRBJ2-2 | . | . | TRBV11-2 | TGTGCCAGCAGCCTATCGGGGTGGGGGGCGAACTACACCGGGGAGCTGTTTTTT | CASSLSGWGANYTGELFF
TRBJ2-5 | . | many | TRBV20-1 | TGCAGTGCTAGAGGAGGGGTTGGTGGAGAGACCCAGTACTTC | CSARGGVGGETQYF
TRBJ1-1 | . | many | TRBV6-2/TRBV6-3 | TGTGCCAGCAGTCCCTTTGAGGATAACACTGAAGCTTTCTTT | CASSPFEDNTEAFF
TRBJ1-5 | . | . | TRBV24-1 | TGTGCCACCAGTGAATCCAGGGGAAGCAATCAGCCCCAGCATTTT | CATSESRGSNQPQHF
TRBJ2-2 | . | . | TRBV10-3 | TGTGCCATCATGGACGGAACCGGGGAGCTGTTTTTT | CAIMDGTGELFF